These 22 T cell receptor beta chains share one sample of origin, sequenced in a study of Graves' ophthalmopathy and Graves' hyperthyroidism. Amplification of the TCR beta CDR3 regions used RNA transcripts (as template). Second-round multiplex PCR came after first-round RT-PCR with HTBI primers. MiXCR was run by TCRdb on the multiplex PCR reads, yielding one entry per CDR3 protein. The table includes roughly 380,000 distinct CDR3 sequences, roughly 15% detected once. Sequences were obtained from peripheral blood. The receptor set was obtained from a woman between 18 and 30 years old with stable Graves' hyperthyroidism.

This clonotype appeared many times. This rearrangement joins TRBV12-3 or TRBV12-4 to TRBJ1-5, with 8 bases fitting TRBD1. The trim removed 6 bases at V and 3 bases at J, leaving 4 bases unmatched. The CDR3 loop spans 14 amino acids. The CDR3 loop is CASRGTGANQPQHF. CDR3 nucleotide sequence: TGTGCCAGCAGGGGGACAGGCGCCAATCAGCCCCAGCATTTT.

This clonotype is medium-sized by share. The V gene is TRBV6-1, the J gene TRBJ1-6, with D perhaps TRBD1 (6 bases). The CDR3 totals 14 residues. Trimming pared 2 bases from V and 14 bases from J, leaving 16 bases between. The V gene's germline CDR1 is MNHNS and CDR2 SASEGT. CDR3 nucleotide sequence: TGTGCCAGCAGTGAAATTATTCAGGGGACATCCCTCCACTTT. It translates to CASSEIIQGTSLHF.

This clonotype has only a few counts. The genes are TRBV20-1 and TRBJ2-2; TRBD2 might be the D (6 bases). Germline V CDR1 and CDR2: DFQATT, SNEGSKA (reference sequence). V was cut by 5 bases and J by 1 base, with 8 bases left in between. This CDR3 has 13 residues. The CDR3 loop is CSARGENTGELFF. For the CDR3, the DNA is TGCAGTGCTCGCGGGGAGAACACCGGGGAGCTGTTTTTT.

This clonotype was recorded only once. V usage is TRBV6-5 and J usage is TRBJ2-7, with 7 positions matching TRBD2. The CDR3 spans 14 residues. The germline V gene encodes CDR1 MNHEY and CDR2 SVGAGI. The junction had 5 bases not matched to a gene; V was cut back by 1 base and J by 5 bases. CDR3 protein: CASSYLAGVDEQYF. The CDR3 coding sequence is TGTGCCAGCAGTTACTTGGCGGGAGTGGACGAGCAGTACTTC.

This clonotype was seen a single time. The V and J genes are TRBV6-1 and TRBJ2-7, with TRBD1 as a possible D gene (6 bases). Germline loops: CDR1 MNHNS, CDR2 SASEGT. The germline V and J ends were trimmed by 0 bases and 7 bases, with 10 bases remaining between them. This CDR3 spans 13 amino acids. The CDR3 spells CASSEAGAWEQYF. The CDR3 coding sequence is TGTGCCAGCAGTGAAGCGGGGGCTTGGGAGCAGTACTTC.

This clonotype was counted many times. The genes are TRBV6-5 and TRBJ2-7; no clear D gene. The CDR3 runs 16 residues. V was clipped by 5 bases and J by 4 bases, with 21 bases between them. CDR1 is MNHEY and CDR2 is SVGAGI in the germline V gene. This CDR3 reads CASSNTPADPQYEQYF. The DNA of the CDR3 is TGTGCCAGCAGTAATACTCCGGCAGACCCACAGTACGAGCAGTACTTC.

This clonotype was detected many times. CDR3 amino acids: CASIAGTGAFNQPQHF. The CDR3 bases are TGTGCCAGCATCGCCGGGACAGGGGCTTTCAATCAGCCCCAGCATTTT. The chain recombines TRBV6-1 with TRBJ1-5; TRBD1 matches 10 bases. Germline V gene sequence: CDR1 MNHNS, CDR2 SASEGT. This CDR3 region has 16 residues. Losses at the gene ends were 7 bases for V and 3 bases for J; bases not matched to a gene: 9.

At least ten counts were recorded for this clonotype. The CDR3 region has the DNA TGCGCCAGCAGCCAAGTAGGGGGCGGCAATCAGCCCCAGCATTTT. Translation gives CASSQVGGGNQPQHF. The rearrangement uses TRBV4-1 and TRBJ1-5; 7 bases map to TRBD1. V lost 1 base, J lost 2 bases, and 2 bases stayed unmatched. CDR3 length equals 15 residues. Looked up from germline, CDR1 is MGHRA and CDR2 is YSYEKL.

This clonotype was counted ten times or more. This chain uses TRBV20-1 with TRBJ1-5, with D hard to call. The CDR3 is 13 residues long. Germline CDR1 is DFQATT and CDR2 is SNEGSKA (reference sequence). V dropped 6 bases and J dropped 3 bases, with 12 bases sitting between them. The CDR3 is CSAGGGNNQPQHF. In DNA, the CDR3 is TGCAGTGCCGGCGGCGGCAACAATCAGCCCCAGCATTTT.

This clonotype was observed at least ten times. The chain combines TRBV7-2 with TRBJ2-7; the D call may be TRBD1 or TRBD2 (6 bases each). Trimming removed 5 bases from V and 3 bases from J, with 14 bases in between. The CDR3 sequence is 14 residues long. In germline, CDR1 is SGHTA, CDR2 FQGNSA. CDR3 nucleotide sequence: TGTGCCAGCAGCCTACTAGGGGGGAACTACGAGCAGTACTTC. Protein sequence: CASSLLGGNYEQYF.

This clonotype was counted at least ten times. CDR3 residues: CATVGGSSYEQYF. In nucleotides, the CDR3 is TGTGCCACGGTTGGGGGGAGCTCCTACGAGCAGTACTTC. This chain links TRBV28 with TRBJ2-7; tentative D call: TRBD2 (6 bases). Trimming removed 10 bases at V and 0 bases at J, with 13 bases between. Germline V gene data show CDR1 as MDHEN and CDR2 as SYDVKM. The CDR3 totals 13 residues.

This clonotype was picked up many times. The V call is TRBV2, the J call TRBJ1-5; 7 bases map to TRBD1. The CDR3 is 17 residues long. CDR1 SNHLY and CDR2 FYNNEI come from the germline V gene. The ends lost 5 bases at V and 1 base at J; junction bases unmatched: 11. The CDR3 nucleotides are TGTGCCAGCAGTTATTCCTACAGGGGACAAAGCAATCAGCCCCAGCATTTT. It is translated as CASSYSYRGQSNQPQHF.

The J gene is TRBJ1-6, the V gene TRBV12-3 or TRBV12-4; unclear D gene. The CDR3 spans 14 residues. Trimming left V 3 bases short and J 9 bases short, with 12 bases between. DNA of the CDR3: TGTGCCAGCAGTTTGGGAGGGAATGGTTCACCCCTCCACTTT. The encoded protein is CASSLGGNGSPLHF.

At least ten counts were recorded for this clonotype. V usage is TRBV15 and J usage is TRBJ1-5; D call uncertain. This CDR3 has 16 amino acids. V lost 0 bases and J 7 bases, leaving 16 bases between the germline ends. Germline CDR1 is LNHNV and CDR2 is YYDKDF (reference sequence). CDR3 loop: CATSRERWTSRQPQHF. The CDR3 nucleotides read TGTGCCACCAGCAGAGAGAGATGGACCAGTCGACAGCCCCAGCATTTT.

This clonotype showed up many times. This sequence joins TRBV5-1 and TRBJ1-6, with D unresolved. Germline CDR1 SGHRS, CDR2 YFSETQ. CDR3 length: 16 amino acids. Trimming left V 0 bases short and J 7 bases short, with 14 bases between. The CDR3 loop is CASSLARPLVNSPLHF. CDR3 DNA: TGCGCCAGCAGCTTGGCCCGGCCGTTGGTGAATTCACCCCTCCACTTT.

This clonotype was seen a few times. The chain uses TRBV29-1 and TRBJ2-2; D could derive from TRBD1 or TRBD2 (6 bases each). Germline CDR1 SQVTM, CDR2 ANQGSEA. CDR3 length: 15 residues. V shed 0 bases and J shed 6 bases, with 14 bases lying between them. The CDR3, as DNA: TGCAGCGTTGAAGATCGGCCGGGGGCGGCCGGGGAGCTGTTTTTT. It is translated as CSVEDRPGAAGELFF.

This clonotype was observed at least ten times. The J gene is TRBJ1-1, the V gene TRBV5-1; TRBD1 is a possible D gene (6 bases). The CDR3 extends over 16 amino acids. The V end was cut by 4 bases, the J end by 1 base, with 17 bases between. The germline gives CDR1 SGHRS, CDR2 YFSETQ. In DNA, the CDR3 is TGCGCCAGCAGCCAGGGGAAGAGGATCGCGAACACTGAAGCTTTCTTT. Amino acids: CASSQGKRIANTEAFF.

The table lists this clonotype with many counts. This chain connects TRBV2 to TRBJ1-1; 8 nucleotides agree with TRBD1. The V gene's germline CDR1 is SNHLY and CDR2 FYNNEI. V gave up 4 bases and J gave up 4 bases; unmatched junction bases: 2. The CDR3 has 13 residues. CDR3 nucleotide sequence: TGTGCCAGCAGTGTGGACAGGGTCACTGAAGCTTTCTTT. Encoded protein: CASSVDRVTEAFF.

This clonotype was observed many times. The chain uses TRBV6-2 or TRBV6-3 and TRBJ2-2; D remains unclear. CDR1 is MNHEY and CDR2 is SVGEGT in the germline V gene. V dropped 2 bases and J dropped 5 bases, with 15 bases sitting between them. The length of the CDR3 is 16 residues. CDR3 DNA: TGTGCCAGCAGTTACCATGACGCCACGGGTACCGGGGAGCTGTTTTTT. This sequence encodes CASSYHDATGTGELFF.

There are many counts of this clonotype. The chain links TRBV14 to TRBJ2-2, with a possible D match to TRBD1 (6 bases). V lost 1 base to trimming and J lost 5 bases, with 11 bases between them. This CDR3 is 15 amino acids long. Germline loops: CDR1 SGHDN, CDR2 FVKESK. The CDR3 region is CASSQVTGWTGELFF. CDR3 bases: TGTGCCAGCAGCCAAGTAACAGGGTGGACCGGGGAGCTGTTTTTT.

Details on this clonotype: This may be a read error: a much more frequent sequence differs by one nucleotide. The chain combines TRBV12-3 or TRBV12-4 with TRBJ1-6, with TRBD1 identical over 8 bases. The CDR3 sequence is 14 residues long. For the CDR3, the DNA is TGTGCCAGCAGTTTACAGGGGGCGAATTCACCCCTCCGCTTT. Translation: CASSLQGANSPLRF.

This clonotype appeared many times. V and J are TRBV20-1 and TRBJ1-5; the match to TRBD1 covers 9 bases. CDR1 and CDR2 from the germline V gene are DFQATT and SNEGSKA (reference sequence). V was pared by 6 bases and J by 0 bases, with 6 bases of the junction left unmatched. The CDR3 runs to 15 residues. CDR3: CSATDRGDSNQPQHF. DNA of the CDR3: TGCAGTGCCACAGACAGGGGGGATAGCAATCAGCCCCAGCATTTT.